Listed below are T cell receptor beta chains from one sample, sequenced in a study of T cell responses to AZD1222 COVID-19 vaccine. Assay used: immunoSEQ multiplex PCR; TCRdb lists only in-frame clones, some missing. Among over 100,000 clones listed, around 90% were seen once. The source material was peripheral blood, sampled on day 0 of MenACWY control vaccination. These receptors all come from an adult in good health. Each CDR3 is given with its conserved first and last residue. A D gene is named only where the DNA matches it firmly. Not every row has a clone size; where given, it reads once, few, many or a size class.

clone_size	j_call	d_call	v_call	cdr3_nt	cdr3_aa
-	TRBJ1-1	-	TRBV28	TGTGCCAGCAGTTTGTCGGTGAACACTGAAGCTTTCTTT	CASSLSVNTEAFF
-	TRBJ2-3	TRBD2	TRBV7-2	TGTGCCAGCAGCAATAGCGGGGGCCTACAGGATACGCAGTATTTT	CASSNSGGLQDTQYF
-	TRBJ2-1	-	TRBV6-5	TGTGCCAGCAGTCCTACCCAGAACAATGAGCAGTTCTTC	CASSPTQNNEQFF
-	TRBJ2-3	TRBD2	TRBV24-1	TGTGCCACCAGTGACAGCGGGGGCTTCACAGATACGCAGTATTTT	CATSDSGGFTDTQYF
few	TRBJ1-6	TRBD1	TRBV13	TGTGCCAGCAGCCTGTCGGACAGGGGAAGATCACCCCTCCACTTT	CASSLSDRGRSPLHF
-	TRBJ2-5	TRBD2	TRBV5-1	TGCGCCAGCAGCTTGGCGGCGGGAGTGAGGGAGACCCAGTACTTC	CASSLAAGVRETQYF
-	TRBJ2-1	TRBD1	TRBV6-1	TGTGCCAGCGCGGTCACAGGGGGTAATGAGCAGTTCTTC	CASAVTGGNEQFF
-	TRBJ2-5	TRBD2	TRBV2	TGTGCCAGCAGGCTAGCTCTAGCGGCCCAAGAGACCCAGTACTTC	CASRLALAAQETQYF
-	TRBJ2-7	TRBD2	TRBV19	TGTGCCAGTAGTATCACTAGCGGGGGGTTATCCTACGAGCAGTACTTC	CASSITSGGLSYEQYF
-	TRBJ1-2	TRBD1	TRBV28	TGTGCCAGCAGGGGGACAGGGGGCTTTAACTATGGCTACACCTTC	CASRGTGGFNYGYTF
-	TRBJ1-1	-	TRBV6-5	TGTGCCAGCAGTCGACAGGACCCCACCGTTATGTCATCTTTCTTT	CASSRQDPTVMSSFF
-	TRBJ1-1	TRBD1	TRBV5-1	TGCGCCAGCAGCTTGGCCCCCAGGGGGCAAACTGAAGCTTTCTTT	CASSLAPRGQTEAFF
-	TRBJ1-2	TRBD1	TRBV7-9	TGTGCCAGCAGCACTCAGGGACAGGGCAGCCTTAACTATGGCTACACCTTC	CASSTQGQGSLNYGYTF
-	TRBJ2-5	-	TRBV2	TGTGCCAGCAGCCCCGCCTGGAGGGAGACCCAGTACTTC	CASSPAWRETQYF
-	TRBJ1-6	-	TRBV12-3/TRBV12-4	TGTGCCAGCAGTTTGAACGGGGATTCACCCCTCCACTTT	CASSLNGDSPLHF
-	TRBJ2-7	TRBD1	TRBV18	TGTGCCAGCTCACCAGCCTTCGGACAGGGTTACGAGCAGTACTTC	CASSPAFGQGYEQYF
-	TRBJ1-1	-	TRBV29-1	TGCAGCGTTGAATCTTTGTTTCGCGGGGGGACTGAAGCTTTCTTT	CSVESLFRGGTEAFF
-	TRBJ2-5	-	TRBV5-1	TGCGCCAGCAGCTTGGAGCCCCCAGAGACCCAGTACTTC	CASSLEPPETQYF
-	TRBJ2-3	TRBD2	TRBV11-2	TGTGCCAGCAGCTTAAATAGCGGGAGTGCGGATACGCAGTATTTT	CASSLNSGSADTQYF
-	TRBJ1-6	-	TRBV7-9	TGTGCCAGCAGCCGAACTTCACCCCTCCACTTT	CASSRTSPLHF
-	TRBJ2-7	TRBD2	TRBV7-3	TGTGCCAGCAGCCTCGAGGGCGGGAGATTCGTCGAGCAGTACTTC	CASSLEGGRFVEQYF
-	TRBJ2-7	-	TRBV5-4	TGTGCCAGCAGCTTGGCGTCGGACTACGAGCAGTACTTC	CASSLASDYEQYF
-	TRBJ1-6	-	TRBV4-3	TGCGCCAGCAGCCAAGATAGACGCGGGGCCTCTAACTTTCTACCCCTCCACTTT	CASSQDRRGASNFLPLHF
-	TRBJ2-2	TRBD2	TRBV4-1	TGCGCCAGCAGCCAAGCTAGCGGGGGAACCGGGGAGCTGTTTTTT	CASSQASGGTGELFF
-	TRBJ2-1	-	TRBV24-1	TGTGCCACCAGTGACAGGGGAAACAATGAGCAGTTCTTC	CATSDRGNNEQFF
-	TRBJ1-5	-	TRBV28	TGTGCCACTCTACTCGGGGAATACTTTAGCAATCAGCCCCAGCATTTT	CATLLGEYFSNQPQHF
-	TRBJ2-5	-	TRBV5-4	TGTGCCAGCAGCTCGGTGACAGGAGTACAAGAGACCCAGTACTTC	CASSSVTGVQETQYF
-	TRBJ1-1	TRBD1	TRBV7-9	TGTGCCAGCAGCTTACTTGAGGGGGCGAGAGCTTTCTTT	CASSLLEGARAFF
-	TRBJ1-4	-	TRBV18	TGTGCCAGCTCAGACCGGGGGCCGGCTAATGAAAAACTGTTTTTT	CASSDRGPANEKLFF
-	TRBJ1-6	-	TRBV27	TGTGCCAGCAGTTTACCGAGGGGGGCCGAGAACTATAATTCACCCCTCCACTTT	CASSLPRGAENYNSPLHF
-	TRBJ2-7	-	TRBV30	TGTGCCTGGAGGGGCACCTACGAGCAGTACTTC	CAWRGTYEQYF
few	TRBJ1-5	TRBD1	TRBV28	TGTGCCAGCAGTTTATGGGGACAGCGCAATCAGCCCCAGCATTTT	CASSLWGQRNQPQHF
-	TRBJ1-1	-	TRBV11-2	TGTGCCAGCAGCCCCGGGACGGTAAACACTGAAGCTTTCTTT	CASSPGTVNTEAFF
-	TRBJ1-1	-	TRBV5-1	TGCGCCAGCAGTCTCGTGTTTGGGGCCGGGAACACTGAAGCTTTCTTT	CASSLVFGAGNTEAFF
-	TRBJ2-3	TRBD1	TRBV3-1/TRBV3-2	TGTGCCAGCAGCCAAACAGGGGCCACAGATACGCAGTATTTT	CASSQTGATDTQYF
-	TRBJ1-2	-	TRBV7-9	TGTGCCAGCAGCTTAGCTATTGGTAACTATGGCTACACCTTC	CASSLAIGNYGYTF
-	TRBJ1-1	-	TRBV18	TGTGCCAGCTCATCACACGGGGTGGAAGTGAACACTGAAGCTTTCTTT	CASSSHGVEVNTEAFF
-	TRBJ2-7	TRBD1	TRBV6-5	TGTGCCAGCAGAGTTGGGGACAGGGACCCGGACGAGCAGTACTTC	CASRVGDRDPDEQYF
-	TRBJ2-1	-	TRBV7-6	TGTGCCAGCAGCTTACGCAGCGTCCACAATGAGCAGTTCTTC	CASSLRSVHNEQFF
-	TRBJ2-3	TRBD2	TRBV18	TGTGCCAGCTCACCCACGGGGGGGACGAGCACAGATACGCAGTATTTT	CASSPTGGTSTDTQYF
-	TRBJ2-1	TRBD2	TRBV7-2	TGTGCCAGCAGCTCGCTAGCGGGAGGGTTCAATGAGCAGTTCTTC	CASSSLAGGFNEQFF
-	TRBJ1-4	-	TRBV4-1	TGCGCCAGCAGCCAACCCCGTGGGGGACGGAGCCGTGATCGGGAAAAACTGTTTTTT	CASSQPRGGRSRDREKLFF
few	TRBJ1-6	-	TRBV10-3	TGTGCCATCAGGAGGGAGGGGGATAATTCACCCCTCCACTTT	CAIRREGDNSPLHF
-	TRBJ2-1	-	TRBV3-1/TRBV3-2	TGTGCCAGCAGCCTACGGGGTAGCCCCTCAATAGAGTACAATGAGCAGTTCTTC	CASSLRGSPSIEYNEQFF
-	TRBJ2-2	TRBD2	TRBV7-2	TGTGCCAGCAGCCGGACTAGCGGCGCCTTTGGCACCGGGGAGCTGTTTTTT	CASSRTSGAFGTGELFF
-	TRBJ2-7	-	TRBV18	TGTGCCAGCTCACCGGGACGCATGGGCGAGCAGTACTTC	CASSPGRMGEQYF
few	TRBJ1-2	-	TRBV9	TGTGCCAGCAGCGTATTGGGGGTTTCGAGTGGCTACACCTTC	CASSVLGVSSGYTF